In this sample, the clone carrying this T cell receptor beta chain turned up many times. The data derive from a study of T cell repertoires in cytomegalovirus infection. MiXCR was run by TCRdb on the reads, yielding one entry per CDR3 protein. The sample includes hundreds of thousands of distinct CDR3 sequences, about a sixth of them seen just once. The sequence was collected from a human donor in good health (CMV status not recorded). Some clones in this sample may be carry-over from other donors' samples. Sequenced: PBMCs.

CDR3 loop: CASSQSGVLDEQFF. CDR3 sequence (DNA): TGTGCCAGCAGCCAGAGCGGGGTGCTTGATGAGCAGTTCTTC. The chain couples TRBV28 to TRBJ2-1, with TRBD2 matching over 7 bases. The CDR3 length is 14 residues. Germline assignment: CDR1 MDHEN and CDR2 SYDVKM. The trim removed 6 bases at V and 8 bases at J, leaving 10 bases unmatched.